These 17 T cell receptor delta chains were all obtained from the same sample, sequenced in a study of gamma-delta T cells after stem cell transplantation. TCRdb re-identified clones in the RT-PCR reads via CATT. The sample lists 11,000 or so delta-chain clones, approximately 39% occurring once. Input material: gamma-delta T cells. Receptors originate from a human donor. It is not recorded whose cells these are; they may come from a transplant donor.

This clone was counted between two and nine times. V usage is TRDV2 and J usage is TRDJ3, with D uncertain. V was pared by 4 bases and J by 0 bases, with 15 bases between. CDR3 length equals 18 residues. Germline V CDR1 and CDR2: GEAIGNYY, EKD. Here the CDR3 reads CACEKRLQSSWDTRQMFF. DNA for the CDR3: TGTGCCTGTGAGAAGAGACTGCAAAGCTCCTGGGACACCCGACAGATGTTTTTC.

With regard to this clone: TCRdb's protein and the translated DNA diverge at residue 13; the protein reported here is the translation of the DNA. V is TRDV2 and J is TRDJ4; 12 bases line up with TRDD3. CDR3 length: 16 amino acids. The junction had 10 bases not matched to a gene; V was cut back by 0 bases and J by 6 bases. The germline CDR1 and CDR2 sequences are GEAIGNYY and EKD. CDR3 amino acids: CACDTASGGYARTLIF. The CDR3 nucleotides are TGTGCCTGTGACACCGCGTCTGGGGGATACGCGAGAACCCTGATCTTT.

This clone was counted a few times. A much larger clone is a single base away; this may be a read error. The chain uses TRDV2 and TRDJ1; 7 bases map to TRDD3. This CDR3 spans 21 amino acids. The V segment lost 5 bases and the J segment 0 bases; nucleotides outside the gene matches: 26. Germline V gene data show CDR1 as GEAIGNYY and CDR2 as EKD. In DNA, the CDR3 is TGTGCCTGTGGCTCATCCTTTCCCCGTTCGGGGATATGGGGAGACACCGATAAACTCATCTTT. It codes for CACGSSFPRSGIWGDTDKLIF.

This clone was counted only a few times. The chain recombines TRDV1 with TRDJ1; the match to TRDD3 covers 10 bases. The ends lost 0 bases at V and 3 bases at J; junction bases unmatched: 22. The CDR3 has 22 amino acids. Germline V gene data show CDR1 as TSWWSYY and CDR2 as QGS. CDR3 in amino acids: CALGELSPPNLLGDEGSDKLIF. The DNA of the CDR3 is TGTGCTCTTGGGGAACTAAGTCCTCCCAATTTACTGGGGGATGAGGGCTCCGATAAACTCATCTTT.

This clone occurred a few times. The chain has TRDV2 and TRDJ1; D perhaps matches TRDD3 (6 bases). With 0 bases removed from V and 2 bases from J, the gap between germline ends came to 30 bases. The CDR3 consists of 21 residues. CDR1 is GEAIGNYY and CDR2 is EKD in the germline V gene. In DNA, the CDR3 is TGTGCCTGTGACACCTGGGCTCGTACTGGGAAGTCCATATATGGAACCGATAAACTCATCTTT. Translated, it gives CACDTWARTGKSIYGTDKLIF.

Points on this clone: A much larger clone differs from this one at a single base, so this may be a read error. Other DNA sequences in this specimen translate into the identical CDR3. The chain joins TRDV2 to TRDJ3; the match to TRDD3 covers 9 bases. This CDR3 comprises 18 residues. CDR1 is GEAIGNYY and CDR2 is EKD in the germline V gene. The CDR3 is CACDLLLGDSWDTRQMFF. The CDR3 region has the DNA TGTGCCTGTGATTTATTACTGGGGGACTCCTGGGACACCCGACAAATGTTTTTC.

V and J are TRDV1 and TRDJ3; tentative D call: TRDD3 (6 bases). V was pared by 1 base and J by 0 bases, with 13 bases between. Germline CDR1 reads TSWWSYY; CDR2 reads QGS. This CDR3 comprises 19 residues. CDR3 bases: TGTGCTCTTGGGGAACCCCCTCGGGGGAGCTCCTGGGACACCCGACAGATGTTTTTC. Translation gives CALGEPPRGSSWDTRQMFF.

The rearrangement uses TRDV1 and TRDJ3; D possibly corresponds to TRDD3 (10 bases). There are 25 residues in the CDR3. Trimming removed 1 base at V and 3 bases at J, with 34 bases between. CDR1 and CDR2 (germline): TSWWSYY, QGS. The CDR3 DNA reads as TGTGCTCTTGGGGAACGCAGAGCCTTCCTACGCGGGGTTGGGGGATACATCTGGGACACCCGACAGATGTTTTTC. Amino acids: CALGERRAFLRGVGGYIWDTRQMFF.

This clone occurred a few times. This CDR3 is also generated by other DNA sequences in the sample. The gene calls are TRDV1 and TRDJ1; 9 nucleotides agree with TRDD3. The ends lost 0 bases at V and 7 bases at J; junction bases unmatched: 15. Germline CDR1 TSWWSYY, CDR2 QGS. The CDR3 totals 18 residues. Here the CDR3 reads CALGELGGGDTFVGKLIF. The CDR3, as DNA: TGTGCTCTTGGGGAACTCGGAGGGGGGGATACATTCGTCGGTAAACTCATCTTT.

The genes are TRDV3 and TRDJ1; weak D call: TRDD3 (5 bases). CDR1 and CDR2 from the germline V gene are TVYSNPD and GDNSRS (reference sequence). This CDR3 has 13 amino acids. V was clipped by 4 bases and J by 3 bases, with 15 bases between them. The CDR3 spells CASLLYAADKLIF. The DNA of the CDR3 is TGTGCCTCCCTCTTATACGCGGCCGATAAACTCATCTTT.

Written as DNA, the CDR3 is TGTGCTCTTGGGGTCCTACCCATACATTCGGGGTGCGTAGGAGATAAACTCATCTTT. As protein: CALGVLPIHSGCVGDKLIF. J is TRDJ1 and V is TRDV1, with D possibly matching TRDD2 (6 bases). V lost 4 bases and J 5 bases, leaving 29 bases between the germline ends. This CDR3 contains 19 residues. Germline V lookup: CDR1 TSWWSYY, CDR2 QGS.

V and J are TRDV2 and TRDJ3; 9 bases match TRDD3. Germline V gene data show CDR1 as GEAIGNYY and CDR2 as EKD. V lost 3 bases to trimming and J lost 0 bases; unmatched junction nucleotides: 11. The CDR3 is made up of 20 amino acids. CDR3 loop: CACDPLHWGTSSWDTRQMFF. The CDR3 DNA is TGTGCCTGTGACCCCCTTCACTGGGGGACGAGCTCCTGGGACACCCGACAGATGTTTTTC.

Details on this clone: The junction and the germline gene differ at one end; a read error may be behind it. The sample holds other DNA sequences that translate to the same CDR3. This chain uses TRDV3 with TRDJ1; 12 positions match TRDD3. The germline V gene has CDR1 TVYSNPD and CDR2 GDNSRS (reference sequence). CDR3 length equals 17 residues. CDR3 bases: TGTGCCTTTCGACTTTTCTGGGGGATACGGATCTCTGATAAACTAATCTTT. Protein sequence: CAFRLFWGIRISDKLIF.

This chain connects TRDV1 to TRDJ3; D may be TRDD3 (10 bases). Trimming took 3 bases from V and 0 from J, leaving 27 bases between them. This CDR3 spans 23 amino acids. Germline V gene sequence: CDR1 TSWWSYY, CDR2 QGS. The CDR3 DNA reads TGTGCTCTTGGGGAGACCCCTTCCTACCCTTGGGGGATACTCTCCTGGGACACCCGACAGATGTTTTTC. Protein sequence: CALGETPSYPWGILSWDTRQMFF.

This clone was seen more than once but under ten times. This sequence joins TRDV1 and TRDJ2; TRDD3 matches at 8 bases. This CDR3 comprises 22 residues. Germline values: CDR1 TSWWSYY, CDR2 QGS. With V trimmed by 1 base and J by 7 bases, 26 bases remained unmatched. The CDR3 spells CALGEPPGLYPYCWDTGAQLFF. CDR3 bases: TGTGCTCTTGGGGAACCCCCCGGGCTATACCCGTACTGTTGGGATACGGGAGCACAACTCTTCTTT.

This clone appeared a single time. One base away lies a much larger clone, so this may be a sequencing read error. V is TRDV2 and J is TRDJ1, with 11 bases lining up with TRDD3. Per germline, CDR1 GEAIGNYY and CDR2 EKD. Losses at the gene ends were 9 bases for V and 5 bases for J; bases not matched to a gene: 25. CDR3 size: 19 residues. This CDR3 reads CARDRLGDKGSDRSDKLIF. The CDR3 DNA sequence: TGTGCCCGCGACCGACTGGGGGATAAGGGAAGCGATAGATCAGATAAACTCATCTTT.

The CDR3 DNA reads TGTGCCTGTGACACCATCTGGGGGATCTTCTCCTGGGACACCCGACAGATGTTTTTC. Protein sequence: CACDTIWGIFSWDTRQMFF. The chain links TRDV2 to TRDJ3; 9 nucleotides match TRDD3. V shed 0 bases, J shed 0 bases, and the junction held 5 bases outside the gene matches. Germline assignment: CDR1 GEAIGNYY and CDR2 EKD. This CDR3 has 19 residues.